This entry lists 14 T cell receptor beta chains sequenced from one sample in a study of cytomegalovirus exposure and HLA in healthy donors. Data came from immunoSEQ multiplex PCR; TCRdb stores just in-frame clones and leaves some out. Among more than 200,000 clones listed, about nine tenths were seen once. The sequenced material came from PBMCs. The receptors originated from a woman in her 30s in good health and CMV-seronegative.

The rearrangement uses TRBV7-9 and TRBJ2-1, with 8 bases matching TRBD2. CDR1 SEHNR and CDR2 FQNEAQ come from the germline V gene (reference sequence). The CDR3 covers 14 residues. V was pared by 3 bases and J by 10 bases, with 8 bases of the junction left unmatched. CDR3 nucleotides: TGTGCCAGCAGCTTTCAAGCGGGAGTTGCCGAGCAGTTCTTC. It specifies CASSFQAGVAEQFF. Variable domain in full (rest from reference TRBV7-9 and TRBJ2-1): DTGVSQNPRHKITKRGQNVTFRCDPISEHNRLYWYRQTLGQGPEFLTYFQNEAQLEKSRLLSDRFSAERPKGSFSTLEIQRTEQGDSAMYLCASSFQAGVAEQFFGPGTRLTVL.

This clone has at least ten counts. This sequence joins TRBV25-1 and TRBJ2-3, with TRBD2 matching 11 bases. The germline V gene encodes CDR1 MGHDK and CDR2 SYGVNS. V lost 8 bases, J lost 3 bases, and 10 bases stayed unmatched. This CDR3 contains 16 residues. CDR3 nucleotide sequence: TGTGCCAGCGTAACTGGGACTAGCGGATTAACAGATACGCAGTATTTT. This gives the protein CASVTGTSGLTDTQYF.

The rearrangement uses TRBV19 and TRBJ2-3; D is uncertain. The CDR3 spans 14 residues. V lost 2 bases and J 2 bases, leaving 8 bases between the germline ends. Per the germline V gene, CDR1 is LNHDA and CDR2 is SQIVND (reference sequence). CDR3: CASSISVTTDTQYF. Here the CDR3 DNA reads TGTGCCAGTAGTATAAGCGTTACCACAGATACGCAGTATTTT. Based on the CDR3 plus reference TRBV19 and TRBJ2-3, the full variable domain is DGGITQSPKYLFRKEGQNVTLSCEQNLNHDAMYWYRQDPGQGLRLIYYSQIVNDFQKGDIAEGYSVSREKKESFPLTVTSAQKNPTAFYLCASSISVTTDTQYFGPGTRLTVL.

This clone was recorded once. Here the CDR3 reads CASSLRGPLDYGYTF. The CDR3 DNA reads TGTGCCAGCAGTTTAAGGGGCCCTCTAGACTATGGCTACACCTTC. This chain joins TRBV28 and TRBJ1-2, with a weak D call TRBD1 (5 bases). V was clipped by 2 bases and J by 3 bases, with 13 bases between them. The CDR3 is 15 residues long. CDR1 is MDHEN, CDR2 SYDVKM, per germline.

The chain links TRBV28 to TRBJ1-2; D uncertain. Germline lookup yields CDR1 MDHEN and CDR2 SYDVKM. V was pared by 6 bases and J by 7 bases, with 21 bases between. The CDR3 loop spans 15 amino acids. CDR3: CASSPTFYPVGGYTF. The CDR3, as DNA: TGTGCCAGCAGCCCAACCTTTTATCCCGTAGGTGGCTACACCTTC.

The chain joins TRBV14 to TRBJ2-7, with D tentatively TRBD2 (5 bases). CDR1 is SGHDN and CDR2 is FVKESK in the germline V gene. Trimming stripped 0 bases from V and 5 bases from J, with 14 bases between. The CDR3 has 15 residues. The CDR3 sequence is CASSQDPRGINEQYF. In DNA, the CDR3 is TGTGCCAGCAGCCAAGACCCCCGGGGTATCAACGAGCAGTACTTC. Combining the CDR3 with reference TRBV14 and TRBJ2-7 gives the whole variable domain EAGVTQFPSHSVIEKGQTVTLRCDPISGHDNLYWYRRVMGKEIKFLLHFVKESKQDESGMPNNRFLAERTGGTYSTLKVQPAELEDSGVYFCASSQDPRGINEQYFGPGTRLTVT.

The count of this clone is one. The J gene is TRBJ2-7, the V gene TRBV5-1; 9 nucleotides align to TRBD1. This CDR3 is 14 amino acids long. Germline V CDR1 and CDR2: SGHRS, YFSETQ. V lost 7 bases, J lost 7 bases, and 12 bases stayed unmatched. CDR3 amino acids: CASLTRDRVREQYF. As DNA, the CDR3 is TGCGCCAGCTTGACCCGGGACAGGGTCAGAGAGCAGTACTTC.

The V gene is TRBV11-3, the J gene TRBJ2-2, with 10 bases fitting TRBD1. The CDR3 is 14 amino acids. Germline V gene lookup returns CDR1 SGHNT and CDR2 YENEEA. V shed 7 bases and J 6 bases; nucleotides not matched to a gene: 5. CDR3 bases: TGTGCCAGCACTGACAGGGGGCCCGCCGGGGAGCTGTTTTTT. It translates to CASTDRGPAGELFF.

The genes are TRBV4-3 and TRBJ2-7, with a tentative D call TRBD1 (6 bases). Germline CDR1 and CDR2: LGHNA and YSLEER. CDR3 size: 16 residues. Trimming took off 3 bases at V and 4 bases at J, with 19 bases between the two ends. Here the CDR3 reads CASSQLTGSGPYEQYF. The CDR3 region has the DNA TGCGCCAGCAGCCAGTTAACAGGGTCGGGTCCTTACGAGCAGTACTTC.

This clone was seen just once. CDR3: CASSLLVEGLNEQFF. In DNA, the CDR3 is TGTGCCAGCAGTTTATTGGTAGAGGGGCTCAATGAGCAGTTCTTC. The rearrangement links TRBV27 to TRBJ2-1; D is tentatively TRBD1 or TRBD2 (5 bases each). Between the trimmed V and J ends, which lost 1 base and 6 bases, there was a span of 13 bases. Germline V lookup: CDR1 MNHEY, CDR2 SMNVEV (reference sequence). The CDR3 has 15 amino acids.

The CDR3 region has the DNA TGTGCCAGCAGCATGGACAGGGCCAAAAACATTCAGTACTTC. Amino acids: CASSMDRAKNIQYF. V is TRBV2 and J is TRBJ2-4; 7 bases fit TRBD1. Germline V gene lookup returns CDR1 SNHLY and CDR2 FYNNEI. This CDR3 is built from 14 residues. Losses at the gene ends were 6 bases for V and 1 base for J; bases not matched to a gene: 3. The full variable domain, in which reference TRBV2 and TRBJ2-4 provide the parts outside the CDR3, is EPEVTQTPSHQVTQMGQEVILRCVPISNHLYFYWYRQILGQKVEFLVSFYNNEISEKSEIFDDQFSVERPDGSNFTLKIRSTKLEDSAMYFCASSMDRAKNIQYFGAGTRLSVL.

The V gene is TRBV5-6, the J gene TRBJ2-3, with 7 bases matching TRBD2. After removal of 4 bases from V and 5 bases from J, the junction contained 13 bases not matched to a gene. The V gene's germline CDR1 is SGHDT and CDR2 YYEEEE. This CDR3 has 16 residues. The CDR3 sequence is CASSLRLAPAGDTQYF. The CDR3 region has the DNA TGTGCCAGCAGCCTCAGACTAGCCCCCGCGGGAGATACGCAGTATTTT.

This clone has a single count. The CDR3 here is CASSLDHAWPYEQYF. As DNA, the CDR3 is TGTGCCAGCAGCTTAGATCATGCGTGGCCCTACGAGCAGTACTTC. The chain joins TRBV7-9 to TRBJ2-7; D unresolved. Germline V CDR1 and CDR2: SEHNR, FQNEAQ (reference sequence). The V and J ends lost 1 base and 2 bases respectively, with 12 bases between them. This CDR3 spans 15 amino acids.

V is TRBV13 and J is TRBJ1-3; unclear D gene. Between the trimmed V and J ends, which lost 3 bases and 4 bases, there was a span of 13 bases. The CDR3 spans 15 residues. Germline V CDR1 and CDR2: PRHDT, FYEKMQ (reference sequence). CDR3 sequence reads: CASSFLGRTGNTIYF. The CDR3, as DNA: TGTGCCAGCAGCTTCCTTGGGAGGACGGGAAACACCATATATTTT.